These 21 T cell receptor beta chains came from one sample sequenced in a study of early stage breast cancer tumors. The assay was immunoSEQ multiplex PCR, and TCRdb's table has in-frame clones only and misses some. The sample shows tens of thousands of clones, around nine tenths of them seen only once. The sequencing input was blood. These receptor sequences come from a person aged 70 to 80 with breast cancer.

This clone was seen a few times. V usage is TRBV19 and J usage is TRBJ1-2; D possibly corresponds to TRBD1 (6 bases). This CDR3 region has 13 residues. Germline V gene sequence: CDR1 LNHDA, CDR2 SQIVND (reference sequence). The ends were cut back, 5 bases at V and 7 bases at J, with 14 bases in the middle. CDR3 residues: CASSQTGGLGYTF. In nucleotides, the CDR3 is TGTGCCAGTAGTCAGACAGGTGGCCTTGGCTACACCTTC.

The V and J genes are TRBV7-2 and TRBJ1-1; D is possibly TRBD1 (6 bases). The CDR3 extends over 15 amino acids. Germline CDR1 and CDR2: SGHTA and FQGNSA. V lost 5 bases and J 1 base, leaving 14 bases between the germline ends. The CDR3 region is CASSPMGGGNTEAFF. In DNA, the CDR3 is TGTGCCAGCAGCCCCATGGGAGGGGGGAACACTGAAGCTTTCTTT. Variable domain in full (rest from reference TRBV7-2 and TRBJ1-1): GAGVSQSPSNKVTEKGKDVELRCDPISGHTALYWYRQSLGQGLEFLIYFQGNSAPDKSGLPSDRFSAERTGGSVSTLTIQRTQQEDSAVYLCASSPMGGGNTEAFFGQGTRLTVV.

The chain carries TRBV4-1 and TRBJ2-7; 12 nucleotides align to TRBD2. The germline V gene has CDR1 MGHRA and CDR2 YSYEKL. The CDR3 sequence is 20 residues long. V trimming: 1 base; J trimming: 3 bases; junction bases outside the gene matches: 16. As DNA, the CDR3 is TGCGCCAGCAGCCAAGGAACCGGACTAGCGGGATCCGCTCACCTCTACGAGCAGTACTTC. Amino acids: CASSQGTGLAGSAHLYEQYF.

The chain is built from TRBV13 and TRBJ2-5; possibly TRBD1 for D (5 bases). CDR1 and CDR2 from the germline V gene are PRHDT and FYEKMQ (reference sequence). CDR3 length equals 14 residues. Trimming took off 3 bases at V and 2 bases at J, with 10 bases between the two ends. The CDR3 bases are TGTGCCAGCAGCTTCGGCAGGGTTCAAGAGACCCAGTACTTC. Residues: CASSFGRVQETQYF.

The chain is built from TRBV7-9 and TRBJ2-7; 13 bases line up with TRBD2. V was pared by 4 bases and J by 4 bases, with 13 bases of the junction left unmatched. Germline loops: CDR1 SEHNR, CDR2 FQNEAQ (reference sequence). The CDR3 has 18 amino acids. CDR3 in amino acids: CASSSTGTSGASSYEQYF. DNA for the CDR3: TGTGCCAGCAGCTCCACCGGGACTAGCGGGGCCAGTTCGTACGAGCAGTACTTC.

This clone has just a few counts. This sequence joins TRBV9 and TRBJ1-1; D is perhaps TRBD1 (5 bases). CDR3 length: 15 residues. Germline CDR1 is SGDLS and CDR2 is YYNGEE. Trimming took 0 bases from V and 1 from J, leaving 10 bases between them. The CDR3 coding sequence is TGTGCCAGCAGCGTAGCAGGGAGGGGGAACACTGAAGCTTTCTTT. It specifies CASSVAGRGNTEAFF.

The gene calls are TRBV28 and TRBJ1-1; TRBD1 agrees at 7 bases. V lost 7 bases and J lost 1; bases outside the gene matches: 3. The CDR3 loop spans 13 amino acids. CDR1 is MDHEN and CDR2 is SYDVKM in the germline V gene. The DNA for the CDR3 is TGTGCCAGCACCCGGACAGGGAACACTGAAGCTTTCTTT. Translating it yields CASTRTGNTEAFF.

The chain has TRBV5-1 and TRBJ1-5; 12 bases are shared with TRBD1. The CDR3 length is 14 residues. Per the germline V gene, CDR1 is SGHRS and CDR2 is YFSETQ. Germline trimming cut 3 bases from V and 7 bases from J; bases unmatched to any gene: 2. The CDR3 region has the DNA TGCGCCAGCAGCTCCGGGACAGGGGGCCAGCCCCAGCATTTT. This translates into CASSSGTGGQPQHF.

The chain carries TRBV6-5 and TRBJ2-7; tentative D call: TRBD1 (6 bases). Trimming cost V 6 bases and J 6 bases, with 21 bases left between them. Germline values: CDR1 MNHEY, CDR2 SVGAGI. This CDR3 spans 15 amino acids. The CDR3 is CASRAGTGTGTEQYF. Written as DNA, the CDR3 is TGTGCCAGCAGAGCCGGGACCGGTACAGGGACCGAGCAGTACTTC.

This clone is a singleton in its sample. V usage is TRBV4-3 and J usage is TRBJ1-3; D not certain. Trimming stripped 1 base from V and 9 bases from J, with 10 bases between. The CDR3 spans 13 residues. Germline values: CDR1 LGHNA, CDR2 YSLEER. CDR3: CASSQATGSTIYF. CDR3 sequence (DNA): TGCGCCAGCAGCCAAGCAACGGGGTCCACCATATATTTT.

V usage is TRBV10-2 and J usage is TRBJ1-2; 9 bases map to TRBD1. The V segment lost 4 bases and the J segment 8 bases; nucleotides outside the gene matches: 11. The CDR3 is 15 residues long. CDR1 is WSHSY and CDR2 is SAAADI in the germline V gene. Here the CDR3 DNA reads TGCGCCAGCAGTGTGCCGGGACAGGGCCTAGAAGGCTACACCTTC. This encodes CASSVPGQGLEGYTF.

The gene calls are TRBV7-2 and TRBJ1-1, with 11 bases identical to TRBD1. Germline V gene lookup returns CDR1 SGHTA and CDR2 FQGNSA. The CDR3 is 13 amino acids. Trimming removed 5 bases from V and 12 bases from J; junction bases left unmatched: 8. CDR3 in amino acids: CASSPRDRGVPFF. CDR3 nucleotides: TGTGCCAGCAGCCCCCGGGACAGGGGGGTGCCTTTCTTT.

This clone was detected only once. The J gene is TRBJ2-2, the V gene TRBV6-1; 7 bases are shared with TRBD1. Germline CDR1 and CDR2: MNHNS and SASEGT. The junction had 8 bases not matched to a gene; V was cut back by 8 bases and J by 2 bases. The CDR3 contains 15 residues. The CDR3 DNA follows: TGTGCCAGCCTACGGGACAGCTTTAACACCGGGGAGCTGTTTTTT. Residues: CASLRDSFNTGELFF.

The table lists this clone with a few counts. V and J are TRBV6-5 and TRBJ1-2; D gene unclear. V gave up 8 bases and J gave up 2 bases, with 15 bases separating them. Germline loops: CDR1 MNHEY, CDR2 SVGAGI. The CDR3 totals 14 residues. DNA for the CDR3: TGTGCCAGCCGCCAGCGGACCCAAAACTATGGCTACACCTTC. Its protein product is CASRQRTQNYGYTF.

The genes are TRBV2 and TRBJ1-1; TRBD1 agrees at 7 bases. The CDR3 is 14 amino acids. The germline V gene has CDR1 SNHLY and CDR2 FYNNEI. The V and J ends lost 6 bases and 2 bases, in that order; junction bases with no gene match: 6. The CDR3 DNA sequence: TGTGCCAGCAGACAGGGGTCCTCAAACACTGAAGCTTTCTTT. Translated, it gives CASRQGSSNTEAFF.

The chain has TRBV6-6 and TRBJ2-7; 10 nucleotides agree with TRBD2. CDR3 length: 16 residues. V gave up 0 bases and J gave up 2 bases; unmatched junction bases: 4. Looked up from germline, CDR1 is MNHNY and CDR2 is SVGAGI (reference sequence). CDR3 coding DNA: TGTGCCAGCAGTTACTCGTGGACTAGCGGTACCTACGAGCAGTACTTC. Its protein is CASSYSWTSGTYEQYF.

The V call is TRBV28, the J call TRBJ2-7; 8 bases map to TRBD1. Germline lookup yields CDR1 MDHEN and CDR2 SYDVKM. The CDR3 is made up of 12 amino acids. V lost 6 bases, J lost 6 bases, and 4 bases stayed unmatched. CDR3 region: CASSPDRVEQYF. The CDR3 DNA reads TGTGCCAGCAGCCCGGACAGGGTCGAGCAGTACTTC.

This clone was found a few times. This chain connects TRBV30 to TRBJ1-1; D is perhaps TRBD1 (6 bases). Germline V gives CDR1 GTSNPN, CDR2 SVGIG (reference sequence). V dropped 4 bases and J dropped 0 bases, with 9 bases sitting between them. This CDR3 region has 13 residues. As DNA, the CDR3 is TGTGCCTGGAAGGGGGATGTGAACACTGAAGCTTTCTTT. Its protein is CAWKGDVNTEAFF.

This sequence joins TRBV5-6 and TRBJ2-6, with 7 bases aligning to TRBD2. J was trimmed by 12 bases and V by 4 bases; bases with no gene match: 10. CDR1 is SGHDT, CDR2 YYEEEE, per germline. The CDR3 spans 14 residues. The CDR3 region is CASSPGRGVLVLTF. As DNA, the CDR3 is TGTGCCAGCAGCCCGGGACGGGGGGTTCTCGTCCTGACTTTC.

The J gene is TRBJ1-4, the V gene TRBV27; 9 bases are shared with TRBD1. CDR3 length: 16 amino acids. With V trimmed by 7 bases and J by 8 bases, 14 bases remained unmatched. CDR1 MNHEY and CDR2 SMNVEV come from the germline V gene (reference sequence). This chain's CDR3 is CASTHSRDREREKLFF. CDR3 nucleotide sequence: TGTGCCAGCACCCATTCACGGGACAGGGAGAGAGAAAAACTGTTTTTT. Using reference TRBV27 and TRBJ1-4 for the parts outside the CDR3, the full variable domain is EAQVTQNPRYLITVTGKKLTVTCSQNMNHEYMSWYRQDPGLGLRQIYYSMNVEVTDKGDVPEGYKVSRKEKRNFPLILESPSPNQTSLYFCASTHSRDREREKLFFGSGTQLSVL.

The chain combines TRBV18 with TRBJ1-1; tentatively, D is TRBD1 (5 bases). The ends were cut back, 6 bases at V and 0 bases at J, with 8 bases in the middle. The germline V gene has CDR1 KGHSH and CDR2 LQKENI. CDR3 length: 13 residues. The CDR3 nucleotides read TGTGCCAGCTCTGAACAGGTGAACACTGAAGCTTTCTTT. Protein sequence: CASSEQVNTEAFF.